This TCR beta chain emerged from a study of response to subunit inactivated influenza vaccine. Study-level results: Authors suggested each seasonal influenza vaccination recruits few new T cells.

Germline CDR1 reads MNHEY; CDR2 reads SMNVEV (reference sequence). V lost 7 bases and J lost 7; bases outside the gene matches: 11. This CDR3 comprises 14 residues. Concerning this clonotype itself: What it binds is not known.

TCRdb passed the RT-PCR reads through MiXCR, listing each CDR3 protein once. The sample has about 700,000 distinct CDR3 sequences; about 14% are singletons. This chain uses TRBV27 with TRBJ2-7; 9 bases align to TRBD2. This receptor was identified in a man aged 50-60 years who received an inactivated influenza vaccine. This material consisted of PBMCs from blood, taken 14 to 15 days before vaccination. For the CDR3, the DNA is TGTGCCAGCACCGCGGGGGGGAGGTCTCAGGAGCAGTACTTC. Protein: CASTAGGRSQEQYF.